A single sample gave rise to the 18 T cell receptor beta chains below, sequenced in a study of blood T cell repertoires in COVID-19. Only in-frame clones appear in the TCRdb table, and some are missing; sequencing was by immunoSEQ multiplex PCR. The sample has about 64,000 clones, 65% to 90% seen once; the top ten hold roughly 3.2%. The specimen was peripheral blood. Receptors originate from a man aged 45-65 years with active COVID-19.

CDR3 amino acids: CASSLGPAGLNFTDTQYF. The CDR3 DNA is TGCGCCAGCAGCTTGGGGCCAGCGGGATTGAATTTCACAGATACGCAGTATTTT. The J gene is TRBJ2-3, the V gene TRBV5-1; TRBD2 matches at 7 bases. Looked up from germline, CDR1 is SGHRS and CDR2 is YFSETQ. J gave up 2 bases and V 0 bases, and 12 bases lay outside the gene matches. The CDR3 runs 18 residues.

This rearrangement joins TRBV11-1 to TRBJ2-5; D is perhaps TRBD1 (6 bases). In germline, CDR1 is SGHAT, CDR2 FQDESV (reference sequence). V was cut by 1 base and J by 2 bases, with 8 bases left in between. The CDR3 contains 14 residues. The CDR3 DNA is TGTGCCAGCAGCTTAGACAGGGTTCAAGAGACCCAGTACTTC. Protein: CASSLDRVQETQYF. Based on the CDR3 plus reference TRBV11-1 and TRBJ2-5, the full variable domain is EAEVAQSPRYKITEKSQAVAFWCDPISGHATLYWYRQILGQGPELLVQFQDESVVDDSQLPKDRFSAERLKGVDSTLKIQPAELGDSAMYLCASSLDRVQETQYFGPGTRLLVL.

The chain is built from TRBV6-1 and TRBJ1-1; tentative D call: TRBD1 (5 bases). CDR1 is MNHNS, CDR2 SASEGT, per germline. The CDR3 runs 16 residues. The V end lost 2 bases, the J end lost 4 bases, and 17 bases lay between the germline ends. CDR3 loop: CASSERSAGKSTEAFF. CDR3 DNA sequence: TGTGCCAGCAGTGAAAGGTCGGCAGGGAAGAGCACTGAAGCTTTCTTT.

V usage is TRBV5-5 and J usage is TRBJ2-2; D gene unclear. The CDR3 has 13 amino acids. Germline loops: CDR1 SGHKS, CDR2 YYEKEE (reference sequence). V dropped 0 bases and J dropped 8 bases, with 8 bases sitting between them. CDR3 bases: TGTGCCAGCAGCTTGGCCGAGTCGGGGGAGCTGTTTTTT. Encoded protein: CASSLAESGELFF.

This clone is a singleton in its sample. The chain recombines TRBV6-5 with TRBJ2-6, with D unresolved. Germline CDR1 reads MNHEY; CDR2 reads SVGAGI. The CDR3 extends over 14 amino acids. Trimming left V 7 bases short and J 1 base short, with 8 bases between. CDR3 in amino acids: CASTRVSGANVLTF. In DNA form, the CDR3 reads TGTGCCAGCACCCGGGTTTCTGGGGCCAACGTCCTGACTTTC.

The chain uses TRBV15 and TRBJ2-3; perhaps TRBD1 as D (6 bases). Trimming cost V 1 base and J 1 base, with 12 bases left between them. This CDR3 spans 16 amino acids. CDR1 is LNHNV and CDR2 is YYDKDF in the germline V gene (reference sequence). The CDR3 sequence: CATSRVGGAGTDTQYF. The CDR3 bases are TGTGCCACCAGCAGAGTTGGGGGCGCGGGCACAGATACGCAGTATTTT.

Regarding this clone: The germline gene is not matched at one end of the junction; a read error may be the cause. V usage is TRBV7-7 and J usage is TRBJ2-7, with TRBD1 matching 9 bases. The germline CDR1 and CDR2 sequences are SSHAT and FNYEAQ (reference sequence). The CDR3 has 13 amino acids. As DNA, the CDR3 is TGTGCTAGCAGCTTGGACAGGGGCTACGAGCAGTACTTC. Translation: CASSLDRGYEQYF.

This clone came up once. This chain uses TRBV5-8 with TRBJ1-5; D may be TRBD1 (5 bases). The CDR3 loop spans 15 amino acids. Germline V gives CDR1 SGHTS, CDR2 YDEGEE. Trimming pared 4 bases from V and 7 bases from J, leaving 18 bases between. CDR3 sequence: CASSPFGGGRQPQHF. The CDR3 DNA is TGTGCCAGCAGCCCTTTTGGGGGGGGGAGGCAGCCCCAGCATTTT.

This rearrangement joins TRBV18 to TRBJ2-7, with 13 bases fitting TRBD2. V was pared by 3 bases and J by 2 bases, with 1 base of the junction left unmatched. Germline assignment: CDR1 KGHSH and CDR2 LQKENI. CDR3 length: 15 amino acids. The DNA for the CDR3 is TGTGCCAGCTCACCGGGACTAGCGGGGACCTACGAGCAGTACTTC. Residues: CASSPGLAGTYEQYF.

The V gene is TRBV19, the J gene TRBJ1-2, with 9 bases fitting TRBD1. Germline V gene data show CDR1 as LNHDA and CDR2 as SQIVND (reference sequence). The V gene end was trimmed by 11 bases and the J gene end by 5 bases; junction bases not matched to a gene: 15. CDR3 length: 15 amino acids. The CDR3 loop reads CAVHDGTGPGYGYTF. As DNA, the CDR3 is TGTGCCGTCCACGACGGGACAGGGCCGGGGTATGGCTACACCTTC.

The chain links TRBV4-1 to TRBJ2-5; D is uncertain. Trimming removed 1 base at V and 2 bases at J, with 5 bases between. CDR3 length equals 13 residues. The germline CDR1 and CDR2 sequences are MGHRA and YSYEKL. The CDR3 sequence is CASSQVPQETQYF. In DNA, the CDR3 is TGCGCCAGCAGCCAAGTTCCGCAAGAGACCCAGTACTTC.

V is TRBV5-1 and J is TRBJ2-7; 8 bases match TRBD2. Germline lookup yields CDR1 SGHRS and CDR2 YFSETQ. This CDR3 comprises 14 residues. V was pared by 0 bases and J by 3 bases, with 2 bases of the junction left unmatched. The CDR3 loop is CASSLAGGSYEQYF. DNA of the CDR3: TGCGCCAGCAGCTTGGCGGGAGGGAGCTACGAGCAGTACTTC.

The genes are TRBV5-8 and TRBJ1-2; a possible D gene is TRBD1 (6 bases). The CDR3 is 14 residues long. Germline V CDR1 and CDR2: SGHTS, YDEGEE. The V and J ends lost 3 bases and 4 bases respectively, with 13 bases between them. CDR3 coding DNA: TGTGCCAGCAGCTCTACCAGGGGCCTCTATGGCTACACCTTC. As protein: CASSSTRGLYGYTF.

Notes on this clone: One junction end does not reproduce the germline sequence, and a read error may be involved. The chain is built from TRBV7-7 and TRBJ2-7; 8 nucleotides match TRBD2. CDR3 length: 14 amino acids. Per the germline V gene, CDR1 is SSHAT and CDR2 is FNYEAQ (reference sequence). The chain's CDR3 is CASSPGTSSYEQYF. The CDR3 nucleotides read TGTGCTAGCAGCCCCGGGACTAGTTCCTACGAGCAGTACTTC.

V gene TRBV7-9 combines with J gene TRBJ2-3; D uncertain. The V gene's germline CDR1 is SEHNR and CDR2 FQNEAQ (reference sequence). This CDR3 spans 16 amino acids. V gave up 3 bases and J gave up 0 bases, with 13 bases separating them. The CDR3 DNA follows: TGTGCCAGCAGCTTGGCTAGTTTAAGTAGCACAGATACGCAGTATTTT. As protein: CASSLASLSSTDTQYF. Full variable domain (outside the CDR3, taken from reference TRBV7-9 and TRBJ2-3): DTGVSQNPRHKITKRGQNVTFRCDPISEHNRLYWYRQTLGQGPEFLTYFQNEAQLEKSRLLSDRFSAERPKGSFSTLEIQRTEQGDSAMYLCASSLASLSSTDTQYFGPGTRLTVL.

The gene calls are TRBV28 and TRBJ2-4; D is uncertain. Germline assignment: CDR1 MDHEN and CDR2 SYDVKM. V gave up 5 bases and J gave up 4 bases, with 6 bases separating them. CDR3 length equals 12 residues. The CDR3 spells CASSMLKNIQYF. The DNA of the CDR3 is TGTGCCAGCAGTATGCTAAAAAACATTCAGTACTTC.

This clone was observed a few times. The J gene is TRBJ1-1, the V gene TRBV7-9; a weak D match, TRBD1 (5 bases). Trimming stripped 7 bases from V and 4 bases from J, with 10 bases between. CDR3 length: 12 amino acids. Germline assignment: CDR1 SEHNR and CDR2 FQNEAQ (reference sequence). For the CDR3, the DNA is TGTGCCAGCACCCTGGGGGGCACTGAAGCTTTCTTT. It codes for CASTLGGTEAFF. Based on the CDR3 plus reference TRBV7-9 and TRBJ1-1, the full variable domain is DTGVSQNPRHKITKRGQNVTFRCDPISEHNRLYWYRQTLGQGPEFLTYFQNEAQLEKSRLLSDRFSAERPKGSFSTLEIQRTEQGDSAMYLCASTLGGTEAFFGQGTRLTVV.

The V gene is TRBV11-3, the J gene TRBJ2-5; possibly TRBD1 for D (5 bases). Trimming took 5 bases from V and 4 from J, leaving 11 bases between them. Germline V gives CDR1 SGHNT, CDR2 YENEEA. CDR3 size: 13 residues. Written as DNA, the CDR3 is TGTGCCAGCAGCGCCAGGGCCGGAGAGACCCAGTACTTC. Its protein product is CASSARAGETQYF.